This is a list of T cell receptor beta chains from one sample in a study of blood T cell repertoires in COVID-19. The data were produced by immunoSEQ multiplex PCR, yet TCRdb's version contains in-frame clones alone and is incomplete. There are some 220,000 clones in the sample; around 84% occur only once, and 9.7% lies in the top ten. Sequencing input: peripheral blood. All receptors come from a man aged 45-60 years with active or convalescent COVID-19. Both conserved end residues are part of each CDR3. The D gene is left open where the match is weak. The size of a clone is reported for some rows only, either as once, few or many, or as a class for expanded clones.

size	V	J	length	D	CDR3	DNA
once	TRBV21-1	TRBJ1-3	18	.	CASSQAGAFYSSGNTIYF	TGTGCCAGCAGCCAAGCGGGGGCATTCTACTCCTCTGGAAACACCATATATTTT
.	TRBV7-9	TRBJ2-3	15	TRBD1	CASSLGQFGADTQYF	TGTGCCAGCAGCCTGGGACAGTTTGGTGCAGATACGCAGTATTTT
.	TRBV6-2/TRBV6-3	TRBJ2-1	16	.	CASSYLKGRGLNEQFF	TGTGCCAGCAGTTACCTCAAGGGGCGGGGGCTCAATGAGCAGTTCTTC
.	TRBV5-6	TRBJ2-5	11	.	CASSLRETQYF	TGTGCCAGCAGCTTGCGGGAGACCCAGTACTTC
few	TRBV6-6	TRBJ2-2	14	TRBD2	CASSLAGNTGELFF	TGTGCCAGCAGTCTAGCGGGTAACACCGGGGAGCTGTTTTTT
few	TRBV18	TRBJ2-5	14	.	CASSPLEVRETQYF	TGTGCCAGCTCACCACTCGAGGTGCGAGAGACCCAGTACTTC
.	TRBV19	TRBJ2-4	13	TRBD1	CASSMTGKNIQYF	TGTGCCAGTAGTATGACAGGGAAAAACATTCAGTACTTC
.	TRBV7-6	TRBJ2-2	14	.	CASSLAASSGELFF	TGTGCCAGCAGCTTAGCAGCTTCATCCGGGGAGCTGTTTTTT
.	TRBV5-1	TRBJ1-2	14	TRBD1	CASSSSGTGYGYTF	TGCGCCAGCAGCAGTTCCGGGACAGGGTATGGCTACACCTTC
.	TRBV10-3	TRBJ2-5	12	TRBD1	CAMGQGPETQYF	TGTGCCATGGGACAGGGCCCAGAGACCCAGTACTTC
once	TRBV6-1	TRBJ2-1	14	.	CASSEQSSVHEQFF	TGTGCCAGCAGTGAACAGTCTAGCGTTCATGAGCAGTTCTTC
.	TRBV5-4	TRBJ2-5	14	TRBD2	CASSLDSGRETQYF	TGTGCCAGCAGCTTGGATAGCGGGAGAGAGACCCAGTACTTC
once	TRBV11-3	TRBJ2-1	15	TRBD1	CASSLDRSSYNEQFF	TGTGCCAGCAGCTTGGACAGGAGCTCCTACAATGAGCAGTTCTTC
.	TRBV7-2	TRBJ2-3	15	.	CASSLVSGASDTQYF	TGTGCCAGCAGCTTAGTGTCGGGAGCTTCAGATACGCAGTATTTT
.	TRBV5-4	TRBJ2-7	14	TRBD2	CASSRGLAGYEQYF	TGTGCCAGCAGCAGAGGACTAGCGGGGTACGAGCAGTACTTC
.	TRBV10-3	TRBJ1-1	15	.	CAISEYGTPNTEAFF	TGTGCCATCAGTGAATATGGGACACCAAACACTGAAGCTTTCTTT
.	TRBV24-1	TRBJ2-2	19	TRBD2	CATSDRRGFGLGNTGELFF	TGTGCCACCAGTGATCGGCGGGGGTTCGGCCTTGGGAACACCGGGGAGCTGTTTTTT
.	TRBV2	TRBJ1-1	14	.	CASRYRISNTEAFF	TGTGCCAGCAGGTACAGGATATCGAACACTGAAGCTTTCTTT
.	TRBV5-6	TRBJ1-5	18	.	CASSLGTGGSYSNQPQHF	TGTGCCAGCAGCTTGGGAACCGGGGGAAGCTATAGCAATCAGCCCCAGCATTTT
.	TRBV3-1/TRBV3-2	TRBJ2-2	17	TRBD2	CASSQLTEREGYRGAVF	TGTGCCAGCAGCCAACTCACCGAGCGGGAGGGATACCGGGGAGCTGTTTTT
.	TRBV28	TRBJ1-1	12	.	CASSLTGTEAFF	TGTGCCAGCAGTTTAACGGGGACTGAAGCTTTCTTT
.	TRBV16	TRBJ1-4	15	TRBD1	CASSEGALAIEKLFF	TGTGCCAGCAGCGAGGGGGCGCTGGCCATTGAAAAACTGTTTTTT
once	TRBV19	TRBJ2-5	14	TRBD1	CASRRQGSSETQYF	TGTGCCAGTAGGAGACAGGGTTCATCGGAGACCCAGTACTTC
.	TRBV6-2/TRBV6-3	TRBJ2-2	15	TRBD2	CASSRLAGNTGELFF	TGTGCCAGCAGTCGACTAGCGGGGAACACCGGGGAGCTGTTTTTT
.	TRBV13	TRBJ1-2	15	.	CASSIDRRQNYGYTF	TGTGCCAGCAGCATTGACAGGAGACAGAACTATGGCTACACCTTC
.	TRBV5-6	TRBJ2-1	19	TRBD2	CASSWRPGLAGGTYNEQFF	TGTGCCAGCAGCTGGCGACCGGGACTAGCGGGGGGGACCTACAATGAGCAGTTCTTC
.	TRBV11-2	TRBJ1-2	16	TRBD1	CASSLDGQGPYYGYTF	TGTGCCAGCAGCTTAGACGGACAGGGGCCGTATTATGGCTACACCTTC
once	TRBV2	TRBJ1-1	14	.	CASSKQGENTEAFF	TGTGCCAGCAGTAAACAGGGTGAGAACACTGAAGCTTTCTTT
.	TRBV5-1	TRBJ1-4	16	TRBD1	CASSLVGGQRFGKLFF	TGCGCCAGCAGCTTGGTAGGGGGACAGCGGTTTGGAAAACTGTTTTTT
once	TRBV9	TRBJ2-1	13	.	CASSASSPSEQFF	TGTGCCAGCAGCGCTTCTAGCCCCTCGGAGCAGTTCTTC
.	TRBV24-1	TRBJ2-1	13	TRBD1	CATSESTGDEQFF	TGTGCCACCAGTGAATCCACAGGGGATGAGCAGTTCTTC
.	TRBV19	TRBJ2-3	18	.	CASSMGRGHFHFTDTQYF	TGTGCCAGTAGTATGGGCAGGGGCCATTTTCATTTCACAGATACGCAGTATTTT
.	TRBV4-3	TRBJ2-2	17	TRBD2	CASSQEGASGNTGELFF	TGCGCCAGCAGCCAAGAAGGGGCTAGCGGAAACACCGGGGAGCTGTTTTTT
.	TRBV13	TRBJ2-1	14	.	CASSLGLWATAQFF	TGTGCCAGCAGCTTAGGCCTATGGGCAACGGCCCAGTTCTTC
.	TRBV11-3	TRBJ2-1	15	TRBD1	CASSRGQNSYNEQFF	TGTGCCAGCAGCCGGGGACAGAACTCCTACAATGAGCAGTTCTTC
.	TRBV6-5	TRBJ1-2	16	TRBD1	CASSYSPDRGNYGYTF	TGTGCCAGCAGTTACTCTCCGGACAGGGGGAACTATGGCTACACCTTC
.	TRBV5-1	TRBJ2-1	13	.	CASSLAPSNEQFF	TGCGCCAGCAGCTTGGCCCCCAGTAATGAGCAGTTCTTC
.	TRBV9	TRBJ2-2	17	TRBD1	CASSAYSGTANTGELFF	TGTGCCAGCAGCGCCTACTCCGGGACAGCGAACACCGGGGAGCTGTTTTTT
.	TRBV3-1/TRBV3-2	TRBJ2-2	14	.	CASSLEPRAGELFF	TGTGCCAGCAGCCTCGAACCCAGGGCCGGGGAGCTGTTTTTT
.	TRBV5-4	TRBJ2-5	13	TRBD2	CASSPGAGETQYF	TGTGCCAGCAGCCCCGGAGCGGGGGAGACCCAGTACTTC
.	TRBV6-5	TRBJ2-1	14	.	CASKREFSYNEQFF	TGTGCCAGCAAAAGGGAGTTCTCCTACAATGAGCAGTTCTTC
.	TRBV7-9	TRBJ2-1	14	TRBD2	CASSKRGSYNEQFF	TGTGCCAGCAGCAAGCGGGGTTCCTACAATGAGCAGTTCTTC
.	TRBV13	TRBJ1-2	15	.	CASSSPGIPNYGYTF	TGTGCCAGCAGCTCCCCAGGGATCCCTAACTATGGCTACACCTTC
.	TRBV27	TRBJ2-1	14	TRBD1	CASSPGGAHNEQFF	TGTGCCAGCAGTCCAGGGGGCGCTCACAATGAGCAGTTCTTC
many	TRBV7-9	TRBJ1-2	13	.	CASSSPTVYGYTF	TGTGCCAGCAGCTCGCCGACAGTCTATGGCTACACCTTC
.	TRBV14	TRBJ2-5	15	.	CASSPRDWYQETQYF	TGTGCCAGCAGCCCCCGGGACTGGTACCAAGAGACCCAGTACTTC
.	TRBV19	TRBJ2-1	13	.	CASSIAPYNEQFF	TGTGCCAGTAGTATCGCGCCGTACAATGAGCAGTTCTTC
few	TRBV29-1	TRBJ2-7	14	TRBD2	CSVDTSGSAYEQYF	TGCAGCGTTGACACTAGCGGGTCCGCCTACGAGCAGTACTTC
.	TRBV9	TRBJ2-1	17	TRBD2	CASSADTGLAGYNEQFF	TGTGCCAGCAGCGCGGATACGGGACTAGCGGGATACAATGAGCAGTTCTTC
few	TRBV12-3/TRBV12-4	TRBJ1-1	11	.	CASSYRTEAFF	TGTGCCAGCAGTTACCGGACAGAAGCTTTCTTT
.	TRBV7-2	TRBJ1-1	14	TRBD1	CASSLRQGNTEAFF	TGTGCCAGCAGCTTAAGACAGGGGAACACTGAAGCTTTCTTT
.	TRBV2	TRBJ1-1	14	.	CASSAGRGRTEAFF	TGTGCCAGCAGTGCTGGCAGGGGTCGGACTGAAGCTTTCTTT
.	TRBV5-5	TRBJ2-3	17	TRBD2	CASSLTKTSGRTDTQYF	TGTGCCAGCAGCTTAACTAAGACTAGCGGTAGGACAGATACGCAGTATTTT
.	TRBV9	TRBJ1-3	16	TRBD1	CASSVGSGGYGNTIYF	TGTGCCAGCAGCGTAGGGTCAGGGGGCTATGGAAACACCATATATTTT
.	TRBV19	TRBJ2-1	18	TRBD2	CASSKRAGGASGYNEQFF	TGTGCCAGTAGTAAACGAGCGGGAGGGGCGAGTGGGTACAATGAGCAGTTCTTC
.	TRBV2	TRBJ1-3	15	TRBD1	CASRDGTGSGNTIYF	TGTGCCAGCAGAGACGGGACAGGGTCCGGAAACACCATATATTTT
.	TRBV15	TRBJ2-7	15	.	CATSRDRTGMNEQYF	TGTGCCACCAGCAGAGATCGGACGGGGATGAACGAGCAGTACTTC
.	TRBV5-1	TRBJ2-3	15	TRBD2	CASSISSGGGDTQYF	TGCGCCAGCAGCATTTCTAGCGGGGGCGGTGATACGCAGTATTTT
.	TRBV2	TRBJ1-5	14	TRBD1	CASRGGQGDQPQHF	TGTGCCAGCAGGGGGGGACAGGGAGATCAGCCCCAGCATTTT